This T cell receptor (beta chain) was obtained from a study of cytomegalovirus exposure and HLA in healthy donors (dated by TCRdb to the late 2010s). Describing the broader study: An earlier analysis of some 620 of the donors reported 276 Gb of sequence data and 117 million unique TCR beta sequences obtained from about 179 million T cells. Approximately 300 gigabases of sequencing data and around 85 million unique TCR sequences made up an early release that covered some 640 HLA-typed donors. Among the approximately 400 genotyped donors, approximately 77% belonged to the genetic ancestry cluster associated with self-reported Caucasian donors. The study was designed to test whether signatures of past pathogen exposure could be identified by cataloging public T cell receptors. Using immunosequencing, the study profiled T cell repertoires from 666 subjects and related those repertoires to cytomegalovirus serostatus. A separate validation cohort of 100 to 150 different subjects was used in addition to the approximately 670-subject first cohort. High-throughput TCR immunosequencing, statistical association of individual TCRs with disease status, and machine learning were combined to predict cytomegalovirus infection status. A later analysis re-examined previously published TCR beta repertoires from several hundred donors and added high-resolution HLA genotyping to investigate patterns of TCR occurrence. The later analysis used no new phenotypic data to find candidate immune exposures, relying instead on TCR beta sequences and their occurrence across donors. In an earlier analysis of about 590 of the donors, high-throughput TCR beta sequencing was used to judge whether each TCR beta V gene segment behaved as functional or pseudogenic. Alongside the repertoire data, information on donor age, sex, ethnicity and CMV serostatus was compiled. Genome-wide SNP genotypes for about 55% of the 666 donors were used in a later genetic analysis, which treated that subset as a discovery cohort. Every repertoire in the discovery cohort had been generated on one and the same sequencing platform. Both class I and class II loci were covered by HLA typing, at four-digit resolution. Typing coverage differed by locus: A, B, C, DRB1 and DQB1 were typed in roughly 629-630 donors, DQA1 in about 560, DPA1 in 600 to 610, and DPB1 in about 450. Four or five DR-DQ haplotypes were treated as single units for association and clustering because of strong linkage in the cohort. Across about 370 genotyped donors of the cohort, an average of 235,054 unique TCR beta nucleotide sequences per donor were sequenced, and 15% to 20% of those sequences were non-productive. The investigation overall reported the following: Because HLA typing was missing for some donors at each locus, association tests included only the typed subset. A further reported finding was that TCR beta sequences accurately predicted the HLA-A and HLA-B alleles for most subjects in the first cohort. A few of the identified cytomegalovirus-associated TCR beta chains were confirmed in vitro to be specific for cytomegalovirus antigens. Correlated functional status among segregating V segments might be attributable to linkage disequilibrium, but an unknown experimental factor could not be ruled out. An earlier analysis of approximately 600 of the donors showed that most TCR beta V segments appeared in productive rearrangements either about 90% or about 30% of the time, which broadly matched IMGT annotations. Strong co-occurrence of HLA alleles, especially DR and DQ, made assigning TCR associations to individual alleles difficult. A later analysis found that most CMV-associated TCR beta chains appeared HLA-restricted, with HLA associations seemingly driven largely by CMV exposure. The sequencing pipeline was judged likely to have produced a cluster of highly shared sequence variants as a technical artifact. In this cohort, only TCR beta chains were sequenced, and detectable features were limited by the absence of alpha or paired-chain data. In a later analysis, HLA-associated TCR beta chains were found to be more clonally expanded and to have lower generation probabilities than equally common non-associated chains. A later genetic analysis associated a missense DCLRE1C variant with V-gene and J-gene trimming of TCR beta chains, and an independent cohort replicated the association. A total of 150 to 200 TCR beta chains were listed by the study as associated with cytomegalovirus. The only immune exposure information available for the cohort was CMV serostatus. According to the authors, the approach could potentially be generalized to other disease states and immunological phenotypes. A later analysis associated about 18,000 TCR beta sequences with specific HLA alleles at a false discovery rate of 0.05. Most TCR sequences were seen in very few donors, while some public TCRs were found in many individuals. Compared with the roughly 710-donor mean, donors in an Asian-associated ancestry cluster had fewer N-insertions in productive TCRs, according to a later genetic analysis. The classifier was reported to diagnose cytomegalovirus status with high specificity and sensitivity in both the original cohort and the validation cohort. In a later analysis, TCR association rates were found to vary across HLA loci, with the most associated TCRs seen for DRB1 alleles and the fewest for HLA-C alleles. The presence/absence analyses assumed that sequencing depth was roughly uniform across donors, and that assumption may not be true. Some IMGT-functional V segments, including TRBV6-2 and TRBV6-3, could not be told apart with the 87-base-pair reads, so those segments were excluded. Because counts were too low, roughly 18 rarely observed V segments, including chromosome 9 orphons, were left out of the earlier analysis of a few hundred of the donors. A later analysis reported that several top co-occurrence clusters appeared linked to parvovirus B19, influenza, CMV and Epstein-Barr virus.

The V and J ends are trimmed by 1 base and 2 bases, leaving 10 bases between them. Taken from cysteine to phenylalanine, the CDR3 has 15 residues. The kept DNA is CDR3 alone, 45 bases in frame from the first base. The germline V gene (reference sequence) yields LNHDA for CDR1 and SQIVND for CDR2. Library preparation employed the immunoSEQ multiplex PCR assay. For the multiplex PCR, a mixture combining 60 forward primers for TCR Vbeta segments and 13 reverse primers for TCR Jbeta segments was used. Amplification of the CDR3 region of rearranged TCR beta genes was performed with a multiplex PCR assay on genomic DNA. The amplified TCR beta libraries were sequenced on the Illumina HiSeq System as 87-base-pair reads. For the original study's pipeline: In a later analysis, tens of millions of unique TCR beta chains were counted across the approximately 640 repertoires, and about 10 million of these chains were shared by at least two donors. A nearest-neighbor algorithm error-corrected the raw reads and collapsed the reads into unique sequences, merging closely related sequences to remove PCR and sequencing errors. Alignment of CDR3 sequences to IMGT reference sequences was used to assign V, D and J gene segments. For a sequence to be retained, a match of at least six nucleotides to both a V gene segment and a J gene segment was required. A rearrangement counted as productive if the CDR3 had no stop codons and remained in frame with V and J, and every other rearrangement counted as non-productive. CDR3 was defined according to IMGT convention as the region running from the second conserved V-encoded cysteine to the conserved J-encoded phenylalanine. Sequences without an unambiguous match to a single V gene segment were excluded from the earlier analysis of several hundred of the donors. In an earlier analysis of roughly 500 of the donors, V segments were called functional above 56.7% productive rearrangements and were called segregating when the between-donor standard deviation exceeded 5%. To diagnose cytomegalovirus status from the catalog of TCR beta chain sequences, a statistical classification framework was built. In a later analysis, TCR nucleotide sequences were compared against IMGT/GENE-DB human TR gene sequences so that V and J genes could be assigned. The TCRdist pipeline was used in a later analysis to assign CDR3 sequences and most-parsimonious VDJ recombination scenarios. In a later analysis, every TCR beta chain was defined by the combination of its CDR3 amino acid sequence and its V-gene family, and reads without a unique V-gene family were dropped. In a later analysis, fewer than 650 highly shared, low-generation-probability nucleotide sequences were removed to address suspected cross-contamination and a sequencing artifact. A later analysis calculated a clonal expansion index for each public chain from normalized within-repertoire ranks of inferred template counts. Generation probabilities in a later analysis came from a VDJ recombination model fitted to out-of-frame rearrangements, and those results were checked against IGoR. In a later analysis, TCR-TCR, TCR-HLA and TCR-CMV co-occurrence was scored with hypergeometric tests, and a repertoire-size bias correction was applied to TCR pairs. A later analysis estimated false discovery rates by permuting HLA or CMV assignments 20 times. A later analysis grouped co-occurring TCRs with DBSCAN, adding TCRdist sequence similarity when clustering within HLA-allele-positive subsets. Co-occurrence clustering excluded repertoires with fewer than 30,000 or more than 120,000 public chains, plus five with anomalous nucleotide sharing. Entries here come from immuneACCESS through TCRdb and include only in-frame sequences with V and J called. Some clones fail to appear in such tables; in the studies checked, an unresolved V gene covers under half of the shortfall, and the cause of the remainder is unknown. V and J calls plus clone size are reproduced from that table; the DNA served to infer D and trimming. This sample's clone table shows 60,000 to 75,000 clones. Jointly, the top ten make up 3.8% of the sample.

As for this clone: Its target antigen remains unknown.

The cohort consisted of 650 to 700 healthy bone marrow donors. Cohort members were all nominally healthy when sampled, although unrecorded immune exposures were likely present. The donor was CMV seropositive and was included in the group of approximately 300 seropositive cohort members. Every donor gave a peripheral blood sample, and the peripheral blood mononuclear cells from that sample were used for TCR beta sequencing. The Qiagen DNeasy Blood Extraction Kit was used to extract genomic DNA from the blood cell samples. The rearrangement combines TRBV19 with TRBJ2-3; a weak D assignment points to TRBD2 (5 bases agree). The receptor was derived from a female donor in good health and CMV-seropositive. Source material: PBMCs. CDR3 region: CASSIGGGATDTQYF. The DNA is TGTGCCAGTAGTATAGGCGGAGGAGCCACAGATACGCAGTATTTT.